The 29 T cell receptor beta chains listed next were all sequenced from one sample in a study of control samples from healthy donors and cancer patients. Here immunoSEQ multiplex PCR was the method, and the copy in TCRdb shows in-frame clones only, minus some. The sample lists some 49,000 clones; 86% were seen once. Sequencing input: PBMCs. The receptor source for this set is a woman aged 50 to 60 with lung cancer.

The V and J genes are TRBV3-1 (or the pseudogene TRBV3-2) and TRBJ1-6; the match to TRBD1 covers 8 bases. Germline CDR1 and CDR2: LGHDT and YNNKEL (reference sequence). The CDR3 runs to 15 residues. V was pared by 8 bases and J by 8 bases, with 11 bases of the junction left unmatched. The CDR3 bases are TGTGCCAGCGGTACCCTAGACAGGGGCGATTCACCCCTCCACTTT. It encodes CASGTLDRGDSPLHF.

V and J are TRBV5-3 and TRBJ1-1; the D gene is possibly TRBD1 (5 bases). TRBV5-3 belongs to the ORF category, with a function that is uncertain. This CDR3 is built from 15 residues. Trimming removed 3 bases from V and 0 bases from J, with 12 bases in between. CDR3 bases: TGTGCCAGAAGCTACCGGGACGCTTTGAACACTGAAGCTTTCTTT. This gives the protein CARSYRDALNTEAFF.

About this clone: The sample carries other DNA sequences with the same CDR3. CDR3 DNA sequence: TGTGCCAGCAGCGTAGCAACAGGGGGGCGGACCGGGGAGCTGTTTTTT. The encoded protein is CASSVATGGRTGELFF. The V call is TRBV9, the J call TRBJ2-2; 8 bases line up with TRBD1. This CDR3 has 16 amino acids. Trimming cost V 0 bases and J 5 bases; bases outside gene matches: 6. Germline assignment: CDR1 SGDLS and CDR2 YYNGEE. Using reference TRBV9 and TRBJ2-2 for the parts outside the CDR3, the full variable domain is DSGVTQTPKHLITATGQRVTLRCSPRSGDLSVYWYQQSLDQGLQFLIQYYNGEERAKGNILERFSAQQFPDLHSELNLSSLELGDSALYFCASSVATGGRTGELFFGEGSRLTVL.

This chain joins TRBV28 and TRBJ2-7; D possibly matches TRBD1 or TRBD2 (5 bases each). V gave up 6 bases and J gave up 3 bases, with 15 bases separating them. Germline V gene data show CDR1 as MDHEN and CDR2 as SYDVKM. The CDR3 contains 14 residues. CDR3 sequence: CASSHRDLGYEQYF. For the CDR3, the DNA is TGTGCCAGCAGCCACCGGGACCTGGGCTACGAGCAGTACTTC.

The V and J genes are TRBV9 and TRBJ1-6; D remains ambiguous. Germline loops: CDR1 SGDLS, CDR2 YYNGEE. The CDR3 spans 12 residues. V was cut by 3 bases and J by 7 bases, with 5 bases left in between. The CDR3 nucleotides are TGTGCCAGCAGCGAGCTCAATTCACCCCTCCACTTT. Protein sequence: CASSELNSPLHF.

The gene calls are TRBV9 and TRBJ2-3; D perhaps matches TRBD2 (6 bases). This CDR3 comprises 13 residues. Trimming removed 1 base from V and 4 bases from J, with 7 bases in between. The germline gives CDR1 SGDLS, CDR2 YYNGEE. CDR3 loop: CASSVWGADTQYF. For the CDR3, the DNA is TGTGCCAGCAGCGTATGGGGGGCAGATACGCAGTATTTT.

This chain connects TRBV3-1 (or the pseudogene TRBV3-2) to TRBJ1-5; D call uncertain. The V and J ends lost 1 base and 5 bases respectively, with 3 bases between them. This CDR3 is built from 12 residues. CDR1 is LGHDT, CDR2 YNNKEL, per germline (reference sequence). The CDR3 DNA follows: TGTGCCAGCAGCCAAGGGGATCAGCCCCAGCATTTT. Protein: CASSQGDQPQHF.

CDR3 in DNA: TGTGCCAGCAGTTACGAGTACACACGGGCCCAGTACTTC. Its translation is CASSYEYTRAQYF. V usage is TRBV6-2 or TRBV6-3 and J usage is TRBJ2-5; D is uncertain. The germline CDR1 and CDR2 sequences are MNHEY and SVGEGT. Trimming took 2 bases from V and 9 from J, leaving 13 bases between them. CDR3 size: 13 residues.

V is TRBV7-2 and J is TRBJ1-5, with D maybe TRBD1 (6 bases). Deletions cut 1 base from V and 1 base from J, with 11 bases between. Germline CDR1 reads SGHTA; CDR2 reads FQGNSA. This CDR3 comprises 16 residues. The CDR3, as DNA: TGTGCCAGCAGCTTAGGGTCAGGGGAGAGCAATCAGCCCCAGCATTTT. Residues: CASSLGSGESNQPQHF.

V is TRBV29-1 and J is TRBJ2-2; D unclear. The CDR3 covers 14 residues. The germline gives CDR1 SQVTM, CDR2 ANQGSEA. V was pared by 6 bases and J by 2 bases, with 13 bases between. The CDR3 protein is CSVTVGGNTGELFF. The CDR3 DNA is TGCAGCGTCACGGTTGGCGGAAACACCGGGGAGCTGTTTTTT.

This clone turned up a few times. The gene calls are TRBV28 and TRBJ2-7, with D unresolved. Deletions cut 3 bases from V and 1 base from J, with 7 bases between. The germline CDR1 and CDR2 sequences are MDHEN and SYDVKM. The CDR3 consists of 13 residues. CDR3 nucleotide sequence: TGTGCCAGCAGTTTCTCCAGGTCCTACGAGCAGTACTTC. It translates to CASSFSRSYEQYF.

This sequence joins TRBV5-4 and TRBJ2-5; no definite D call. This CDR3 contains 13 residues. Trimming removed 2 bases from V and 5 bases from J, with 10 bases in between. Germline CDR1 is SGHNT and CDR2 is YYREEE (reference sequence). The CDR3 region is CASSFWGAETQYF. In DNA, the CDR3 is TGTGCCAGCAGCTTCTGGGGTGCGGAGACCCAGTACTTC.

This rearrangement joins TRBV7-2 to TRBJ2-3; tentative D call: TRBD2 (6 bases). Germline V gene lookup returns CDR1 SGHTA and CDR2 FQGNSA. Trimming removed 2 bases from V and 2 bases from J, with 17 bases in between. The CDR3 loop spans 17 amino acids. The CDR3 nucleotides read TGTGCCAGCAGCTTATTGGGGGGTCCGGGGGTCACAGATACGCAGTATTTT. This gives the protein CASSLLGGPGVTDTQYF.

The chain is built from TRBV19 and TRBJ1-1, with 9 bases lining up with TRBD1. CDR1 and CDR2 from the germline V gene are LNHDA and SQIVND (reference sequence). The CDR3 consists of 14 residues. J was trimmed by 6 bases and V by 7 bases; bases with no gene match: 9. Here the CDR3 DNA reads TGTGCCAGTACCTCCGGGACAGGGTACTCTGAAGCTTTCTTT. Protein product: CASTSGTGYSEAFF.

CDR3 sequence reads: CASSSLTGGNQPQHF. The CDR3 nucleotides read TGTGCCAGCAGTTCGCTGACAGGGGGCAATCAGCCCCAGCATTTT. The J gene is TRBJ1-5, the V gene TRBV28; 8 nucleotides align to TRBD1. The trim removed 4 bases at V and 2 bases at J, leaving 4 bases unmatched. CDR3 length: 15 amino acids. Per the germline V gene, CDR1 is MDHEN and CDR2 is SYDVKM.

V and J are TRBV5-5 and TRBJ2-1; D remains unclear. Germline lookup yields CDR1 SGHKS and CDR2 YYEKEE (reference sequence). Trimming shortened V by 0 bases and J by 1 base, and 8 bases separated the two germline ends. The CDR3 is made up of 15 amino acids. The CDR3 nucleotides are TGTGCCAGCAGCTTGGTTTTAGGTTCCTACAATGAGCAGTTCTTC. This encodes CASSLVLGSYNEQFF. The complete variable domain, with remaining parts taken from reference TRBV5-5 and TRBJ2-1, reads DAGVTQSPTHLIKTRGQQVTLRCSPISGHKSVSWYQQVLGQGPQFIFQYYEKEERGRGNFPDRFSARQFPNYSSELNVNALLLGDSALYLCASSLVLGSYNEQFFGPGTRLTVL.

This sequence joins TRBV27 and TRBJ2-7; perhaps TRBD2 as D (6 bases). The germline CDR1 and CDR2 sequences are MNHEY and SMNVEV (reference sequence). The CDR3 contains 14 residues. Trimming removed 5 bases at V and 0 bases at J, with 11 bases between. The CDR3 sequence: CASSRDFSSYEQYF. The CDR3 DNA reads TGTGCCAGCAGTAGGGACTTTTCCTCCTACGAGCAGTACTTC.

The V and J genes are TRBV28 and TRBJ2-7; 9 bases are shared with TRBD1. The CDR3 is 16 residues long. CDR1 MDHEN and CDR2 SYDVKM come from the germline V gene. With V trimmed by 4 bases and J by 7 bases, 14 bases remained unmatched. The CDR3 loop is CASSSHMGQGVGEQYF. Here the CDR3 DNA reads TGTGCCAGCAGTTCGCATATGGGACAGGGAGTTGGGGAGCAGTACTTC. Complete variable domain (other parts from reference TRBV28 and TRBJ2-7): DVKVTQSSRYLVKRTGEKVFLECVQDMDHENMFWYRQDPGLGLRLIYFSYDVKMKEKGDIPEGYSVSREKKERFSLILESASTNQTSMYLCASSSHMGQGVGEQYFGPGTRLTVT.

The chain employs TRBV14 and TRBJ2-5, with D tentatively TRBD1 (6 bases). Looked up from germline, CDR1 is SGHDN and CDR2 is FVKESK. Trimming removed 4 bases from V and 5 bases from J, with 11 bases in between. The CDR3 contains 13 residues. CDR3 residues: CASSRGLRETQYF. The DNA for the CDR3 is TGTGCCAGCAGCCGGGGGCTCCGGGAGACCCAGTACTTC.

CDR3 region: CASSSPGQGSYEQYF. As DNA, the CDR3 is TGTGCCAGCAGCTCGCCGGGACAGGGATCCTACGAGCAGTACTTC. J is TRBJ2-7 and V is TRBV5-4; 9 bases fit TRBD1. This CDR3 region has 15 residues. The junction had 5 bases not matched to a gene; V was cut back by 3 bases and J by 1 base. Looked up from germline, CDR1 is SGHNT and CDR2 is YYREEE (reference sequence).

The chain links TRBV6-6 to TRBJ1-6; 9 positions match TRBD1. CDR3 length equals 14 residues. The V gene's germline CDR1 is MNHNY and CDR2 SVGAGI (reference sequence). V shed 4 bases and J 7 bases; nucleotides not matched to a gene: 2. This chain's CDR3 is CASSSGTGNSPLHF. The CDR3 DNA sequence: TGTGCCAGCAGTTCCGGGACAGGGAATTCACCCCTCCACTTT.

The chain employs TRBV7-2 and TRBJ1-5; 7 nucleotides line up with TRBD1. This CDR3 spans 15 amino acids. V lost 5 bases to trimming and J lost 3 bases; unmatched junction nucleotides: 7. CDR1 is SGHTA and CDR2 is FQGNSA in the germline V gene. The CDR3 sequence: CASSTGQTFNQPQHF. Here the CDR3 DNA reads TGTGCCAGCAGCACGGGACAGACTTTCAATCAGCCCCAGCATTTT. The complete variable domain, with remaining parts taken from reference TRBV7-2 and TRBJ1-5, reads GAGVSQSPSNKVTEKGKDVELRCDPISGHTALYWYRQSLGQGLEFLIYFQGNSAPDKSGLPSDRFSAERTGGSVSTLTIQRTQQEDSAVYLCASSTGQTFNQPQHFGDGTRLSIL.

The chain carries TRBV28 and TRBJ1-1; D is undetermined. In germline, CDR1 is MDHEN, CDR2 SYDVKM. Trimming removed 2 bases from V and 8 bases from J, with 9 bases in between. The CDR3 sequence is 12 residues long. The CDR3 here is CASSLNGKEAFF. CDR3 nucleotides: TGTGCCAGCAGTTTAAACGGGAAAGAAGCTTTCTTT.

This chain connects TRBV11-3 to TRBJ2-3; weak D call: TRBD1 (6 bases). CDR3 length: 15 residues. Trimming removed 1 base from V and 5 bases from J, with 13 bases in between. Germline CDR1 is SGHNT and CDR2 is YENEEA. The CDR3 loop reads CASSLGDTVIDTQYF. CDR3 in DNA: TGTGCCAGCAGCTTAGGGGACACAGTGATAGATACGCAGTATTTT.

This chain uses TRBV11-1 with TRBJ1-1; D call uncertain. Per the germline V gene, CDR1 is SGHAT and CDR2 is FQDESV (reference sequence). This CDR3 contains 14 residues. V shed 5 bases and J shed 1 base, with 11 bases lying between them. This chain's CDR3 is CASSHPASNTEAFF. The CDR3 coding sequence is TGTGCCAGCAGCCACCCGGCTTCGAACACTGAAGCTTTCTTT.

The sample holds a few counts of this clone. The V gene is TRBV6-5, the J gene TRBJ1-1; D may be TRBD1 (6 bases). Germline V gives CDR1 MNHEY, CDR2 SVGAGI. Trimming stripped 6 bases from V and 1 base from J, with 12 bases between. The CDR3 is 14 amino acids. The CDR3, as DNA: TGTGCCAGCAGCCGAGGACAGCCGAACACTGAAGCTTTCTTT. Protein: CASSRGQPNTEAFF.

The J gene is TRBJ2-2, the V gene TRBV7-7; D gene unclear. V lost 1 base and J 6 bases, leaving 6 bases between the germline ends. The length of the CDR3 is 13 residues. Per the germline V gene, CDR1 is SSHAT and CDR2 is FNYEAQ (reference sequence). The CDR3 spells CASSLGAAGELFF. CDR3 sequence (DNA): TGTGCCAGCAGCTTAGGTGCGGCCGGGGAGCTGTTTTTT.

Only one count was recorded for this clone. The chain links TRBV5-4 to TRBJ2-5, with 9 bases matching TRBD1. Germline values: CDR1 SGHNT, CDR2 YYREEE (reference sequence). Germline trimming cut 3 bases from V and 5 bases from J; bases unmatched to any gene: 8. The CDR3 is made up of 15 amino acids. The CDR3 here is CASSWRDRAGETQYF. The CDR3 coding sequence is TGTGCCAGCAGCTGGCGGGACAGGGCAGGGGAGACCCAGTACTTC.

The V gene is TRBV7-8, the J gene TRBJ1-4; weak D call: TRBD1 (6 bases). The CDR3 loop spans 15 amino acids. The germline V and J ends were trimmed by 1 base and 4 bases, with 10 bases remaining between them. Germline loops: CDR1 SGHVS, CDR2 FQNEAQ. CDR3 sequence reads: CASSLVRTVNEKLFF. As DNA, the CDR3 is TGTGCCAGCAGCTTAGTCAGGACAGTTAATGAAAAACTGTTTTTT.